These 20 T cell receptor beta chains were sequenced from one sample in a study of T-cell reconstitution after alpha-beta-depleted transplantation in children. TCRbeta library preparation incorporated unique molecular identifiers. A single record per CDR3 protein comes from TCRdb applying MiXCR to the PCR reads. The top ten clones hold roughly 28% of a sample with about 980,000 distinct CDR3 sequences, about 29% of them seen once. The sample in question was PBMCs, mostly from graft donor cells, obtained 360 days after TCRalphabeta/CD19-depleted stem cell transplant. These TCRs come from a boy in the first two years of life who had a stem cell transplant for SCID, so the T cells may come from the graft donor.

This clonotype was picked up a small number of times. The rearrangement links TRBV20-1 to TRBJ2-1; the match to TRBD2 covers 10 bases. The CDR3 contains 13 residues. Germline-derived CDR1 and CDR2 are DFQATT and SNEGSKA (reference sequence). V shed 3 bases, J shed 9 bases, and the junction held 5 bases outside the gene matches. The CDR3, as DNA: TGCAGTGCTAGGAGCGGGGGGGCCGGTGAGCAGTTCTTC. Encoded protein: CSARSGGAGEQFF.

This chain uses TRBV12-3 or TRBV12-4 with TRBJ1-3; D is perhaps TRBD1 (5 bases). With 3 bases removed from V and 0 bases from J, the gap between germline ends came to 9 bases. The CDR3 spans 15 residues. As DNA, the CDR3 is TGTGCCAGCAGTTTTGGGGGGACCTCTGGAAACACCATATATTTT. This sequence encodes CASSFGGTSGNTIYF.

This chain uses TRBV5-1 with TRBJ2-4; 10 nucleotides match TRBD2. The CDR3 covers 20 residues. Germline V gene sequence: CDR1 SGHRS, CDR2 YFSETQ. V shed 0 bases and J 2 bases; nucleotides not matched to a gene: 14. The CDR3 here is CASSLEPPSGGPLTKNIQYF. The CDR3 bases are TGCGCCAGCAGCTTGGAACCCCCTAGCGGGGGCCCCTTAACCAAAAACATTCAGTACTTC.

This clonotype was picked up many times. This chain joins TRBV5-1 and TRBJ1-5; tentatively, D is TRBD1 (5 bases). CDR3 length: 15 amino acids. Trimming stripped 4 bases from V and 2 bases from J, with 13 bases between. Germline loops: CDR1 SGHRS, CDR2 YFSETQ. The CDR3: CASSPGLGGNQPQHF. The CDR3 nucleotides are TGCGCCAGCAGCCCCGGGCTGGGGGGCAATCAGCCCCAGCATTTT.

This clonotype showed up just a few times. The chain joins TRBV28 to TRBJ2-3, with 7 bases identical to TRBD2. The CDR3 spans 15 residues. Unmatched junction bases numbered 7, after V lost 4 bases and J lost 3 bases. In germline, CDR1 is MDHEN, CDR2 SYDVKM. The CDR3 nucleotides read TGTGCCAGCAGTTACCCGGGGGGAGGGACAGATACGCAGTATTTT. It encodes CASSYPGGGTDTQYF.

This clonotype was seen at least ten times. This chain links TRBV12-3 or TRBV12-4 with TRBJ2-5; 8 bases fit TRBD1. V was pared by 5 bases and J by 1 base, with 6 bases of the junction left unmatched. The CDR3 sequence is 15 residues long. This chain's CDR3 is CASSPTGASQETQYF. The CDR3 coding sequence is TGTGCCAGCAGTCCGACAGGGGCCAGCCAAGAGACCCAGTACTTC.

The rearrangement links TRBV29-1 to TRBJ1-1, with D possibly matching TRBD1 (5 bases). This CDR3 contains 13 residues. Deletions cut 7 bases from V and 0 bases from J, with 12 bases between. The germline V gene encodes CDR1 SQVTM and CDR2 ANQGSEA. CDR3 loop: CSERQGLNTEAFF. The CDR3 DNA is TGCAGCGAACGGCAGGGTTTGAACACTGAAGCTTTCTTT.

This clonotype was seen a few times. This sequence joins TRBV12-3 or TRBV12-4 and TRBJ1-1, with D perhaps TRBD1 (5 bases). V lost 3 bases, J lost 6 bases, and 11 bases lay in between. The CDR3 runs to 13 residues. CDR3: CASSFVSGPEAFF. Written as DNA, the CDR3 is TGTGCCAGCAGTTTCGTGTCGGGACCTGAAGCTTTCTTT.

This clonotype was counted only a few times. V is TRBV16 and J is TRBJ2-7, with TRBD2 as a possible D gene (7 bases). V was trimmed by 0 bases and J by 3 bases, leaving 15 bases between them. Germline V CDR1 and CDR2: KGHSY, FQNENV. This CDR3 has 16 amino acids. CDR3 loop: CASSQSGRGLYYEQYF. The CDR3 bases are TGTGCCAGCAGCCAATCGGGGCGGGGGCTGTACTACGAGCAGTACTTC.

This clonotype was recorded at least ten times. The genes are TRBV20-1 and TRBJ2-1; TRBD2 is a possible D gene (6 bases). The V and J ends lost 0 bases and 5 bases respectively, with 11 bases between them. The CDR3 totals 14 residues. Germline loops: CDR1 DFQATT, CDR2 SNEGSKA (reference sequence). The CDR3 is CSARDVADNNEQFF. The CDR3 nucleotides read TGCAGTGCTAGAGATGTAGCGGATAACAATGAGCAGTTCTTC.

This clonotype was detected a few times. This chain joins TRBV4-3 and TRBJ1-4, with D maybe TRBD1 (5 bases). The CDR3 is 16 residues long. Trimming cost V 1 base and J 8 bases, with 17 bases left between them. CDR1 and CDR2 (germline): LGHNA, YSLEER. CDR3 in DNA: TGCGCCAGCAGCCAAGTGGGGCCCCGGCAAGGCGAAAAACTGTTTTTT. Its translation is CASSQVGPRQGEKLFF.

This rearrangement joins TRBV29-1 to TRBJ2-7; D unresolved. The ends were cut back, 3 bases at V and 6 bases at J, with 15 bases in the middle. The CDR3 has 13 residues. The germline V gene encodes CDR1 SQVTM and CDR2 ANQGSEA. CDR3 residues: CSVEVAVGSEQYF. In DNA form, the CDR3 reads TGCAGCGTTGAGGTGGCAGTGGGAAGCGAGCAGTACTTC.

This clonotype was picked up a small number of times. The chain joins TRBV6-5 to TRBJ2-1; D is ambiguous. The CDR3 runs 14 residues. The V end lost 0 bases, the J end lost 7 bases, and 10 bases lay between the germline ends. CDR1 is MNHEY and CDR2 is SVGAGI in the germline V gene. Here the CDR3 reads CASSYSGPMNEQFF. CDR3 DNA: TGTGCCAGCAGTTACTCTGGCCCGATGAATGAGCAGTTCTTC.

The rearrangement joins TRBV10-3 to TRBJ2-7; possibly TRBD1 or TRBD2 for D (5 bases each). Germline CDR1 is ENHRY and CDR2 is SYGVKD. The germline V and J ends were trimmed by 4 bases and 0 bases, with 7 bases remaining between them. CDR3 size: 13 residues. As DNA, the CDR3 is TGTGCCATCAGTGCCGGGACCTCCTACGAGCAGTACTTC. The encoded protein is CAISAGTSYEQYF.

J is TRBJ2-2 and V is TRBV3-1; D might be TRBD1 (6 bases). Germline V gene data show CDR1 as LGHDT and CDR2 as YNNKEL (reference sequence). This CDR3 region has 16 residues. V shed 1 base and J shed 0 bases, with 9 bases lying between them. CDR3 region: CASSQAGTSNTGELFF. In nucleotides, the CDR3 is TGTGCCAGCAGCCAAGCCGGGACATCGAACACCGGGGAGCTGTTTTTT.

CDR3: CASSPQGRGGTFSSYNEQFF. CDR3 coding DNA: TGTGCCAGCAGCCCTCAAGGGAGGGGGGGCACCTTTAGCTCCTACAATGAGCAGTTCTTC. The genes are TRBV9 and TRBJ2-1, with D maybe TRBD2 (7 bases). CDR3 size: 20 residues. The V end lost 4 bases, the J end lost 0 bases, and 26 bases lay between the germline ends. Germline V gene lookup returns CDR1 SGDLS and CDR2 YYNGEE. The full variable domain, its missing parts supplied by reference TRBV9 and TRBJ2-1, is DSGVTQTPKHLITATGQRVTLRCSPRSGDLSVYWYQQSLDQGLQFLIQYYNGEERAKGNILERFSAQQFPDLHSELNLSSLELGDSALYFCASSPQGRGGTFSSYNEQFFGPGTRLTVL.

This clonotype appeared a few times. The chain links TRBV20-1 to TRBJ2-2; perhaps TRBD2 as D (7 bases). Germline V CDR1 and CDR2: DFQATT, SNEGSKA (reference sequence). The CDR3 covers 19 residues. Trimming pared 1 base from V and 0 bases from J, leaving 21 bases between. The CDR3 reads CSARAPLRRGRSNTGELFF. The CDR3 DNA reads as TGCAGTGCTAGAGCCCCACTTAGGCGGGGGCGATCGAACACCGGGGAGCTGTTTTTT.

This rearrangement joins TRBV15 to TRBJ1-5; D gene unclear. The CDR3 loop spans 14 amino acids. V lost 1 base and J 1 base, leaving 5 bases between the germline ends. CDR1 is LNHNV and CDR2 is YYDKDF in the germline V gene (reference sequence). For the CDR3, the DNA is TGTGCCACCAGCAGAGTATTCAGCAATCAGCCCCAGCATTTT. As protein: CATSRVFSNQPQHF.

This clonotype was counted between two and nine times. The V and J genes are TRBV20-1 and TRBJ1-5; 8 positions agree with TRBD1. The CDR3 length is 15 residues. With 4 bases clipped from V and 2 bases from J, the junction kept 7 bases outside the gene matches. Germline V gives CDR1 DFQATT, CDR2 SNEGSKA (reference sequence). CDR3 in DNA: TGCAGTGCTACCCCAGGGGGCGCGGGCAATCAGCCCCAGCATTTT. Amino acid sequence: CSATPGGAGNQPQHF.

This clonotype was counted a single time. The gene calls are TRBV28 and TRBJ2-3, with D possibly TRBD2 on 7 matching bases. CDR3 size: 16 residues. The germline gives CDR1 MDHEN, CDR2 SYDVKM. Trimming stripped 2 bases from V and 2 bases from J, with 14 bases between. Here the CDR3 reads CASSLPGGPLTDTQYF. CDR3 DNA: TGTGCCAGCAGTTTACCCGGGGGGCCGCTCACAGATACGCAGTATTTT.